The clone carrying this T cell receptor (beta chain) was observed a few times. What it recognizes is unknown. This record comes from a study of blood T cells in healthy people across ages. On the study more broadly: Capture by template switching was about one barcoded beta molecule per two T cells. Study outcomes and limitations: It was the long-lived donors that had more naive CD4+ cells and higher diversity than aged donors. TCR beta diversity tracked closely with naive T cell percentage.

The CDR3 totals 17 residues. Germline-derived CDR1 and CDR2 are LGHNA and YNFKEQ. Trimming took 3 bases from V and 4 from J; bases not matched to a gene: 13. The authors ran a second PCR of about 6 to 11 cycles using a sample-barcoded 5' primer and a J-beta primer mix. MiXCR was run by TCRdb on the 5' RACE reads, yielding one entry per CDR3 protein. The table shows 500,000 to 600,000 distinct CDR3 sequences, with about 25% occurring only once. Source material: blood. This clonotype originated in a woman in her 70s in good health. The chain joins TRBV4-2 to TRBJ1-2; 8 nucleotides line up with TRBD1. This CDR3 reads CASSQPGQASFGYGYTF. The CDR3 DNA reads TGTGCCAGCAGCCAGCCGGGACAGGCCTCCTTTGGCTATGGCTACACCTTC.